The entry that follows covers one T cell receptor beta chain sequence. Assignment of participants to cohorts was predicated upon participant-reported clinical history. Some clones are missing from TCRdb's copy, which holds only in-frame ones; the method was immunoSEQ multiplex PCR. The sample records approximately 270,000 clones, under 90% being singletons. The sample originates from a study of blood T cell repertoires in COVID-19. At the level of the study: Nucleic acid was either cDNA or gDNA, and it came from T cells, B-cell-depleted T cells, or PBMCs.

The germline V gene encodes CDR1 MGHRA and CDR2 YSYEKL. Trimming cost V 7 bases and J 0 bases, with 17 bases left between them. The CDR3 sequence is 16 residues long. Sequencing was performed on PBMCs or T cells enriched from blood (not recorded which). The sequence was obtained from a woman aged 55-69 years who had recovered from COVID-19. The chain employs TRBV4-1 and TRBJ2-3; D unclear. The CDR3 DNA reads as TGCGCCAGCACCCCCCAGCAGCGTACTAGCACAGATACGCAGTATTTT. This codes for CASTPQQRTSTDTQYF.